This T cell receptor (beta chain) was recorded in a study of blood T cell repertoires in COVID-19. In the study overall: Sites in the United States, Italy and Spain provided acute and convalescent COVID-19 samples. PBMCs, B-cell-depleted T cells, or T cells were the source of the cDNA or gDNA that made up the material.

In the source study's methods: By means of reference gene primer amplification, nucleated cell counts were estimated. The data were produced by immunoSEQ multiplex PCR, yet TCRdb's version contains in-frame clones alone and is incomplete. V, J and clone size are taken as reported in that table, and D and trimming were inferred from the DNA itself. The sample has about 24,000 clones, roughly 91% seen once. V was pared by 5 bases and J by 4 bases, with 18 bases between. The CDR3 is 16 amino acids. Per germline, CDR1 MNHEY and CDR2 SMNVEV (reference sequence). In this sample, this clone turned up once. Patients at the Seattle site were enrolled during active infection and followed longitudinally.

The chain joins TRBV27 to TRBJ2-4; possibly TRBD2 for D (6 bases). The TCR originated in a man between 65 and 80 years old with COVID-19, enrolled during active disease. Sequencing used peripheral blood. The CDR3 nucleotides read TGTGCCAGCAGTCCCTCCACGGCTAGCGCTAAAAACATTCAGTACTTC. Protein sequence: CASSPSTASAKNIQYF.